A single sample gave rise to the 22 T cell receptor beta chains below, sequenced in a study of identical twins. Using its own MiXCR run on the 5' RACE reads, TCRdb lists one record per CDR3 protein. The repertoire holds 650,000 to 800,000 distinct CDR3 sequences, with over 8.5% as singletons. This sample was also put to use in a study of yellow fever vaccine responses in identical twins.

Input material: PBMCs. Receptors were obtained from a woman aged 18 to 35 in good health.

In its sample, this clonotype was seen a few times. The rearrangement links TRBV12-3 or TRBV12-4 to TRBJ2-3, with D hard to call. There are 14 residues in the CDR3. Deletions cut 5 bases from V and 4 bases from J, with 13 bases between. The CDR3 protein is CASSPGHSSDTQYF. Here the CDR3 DNA reads TGTGCCAGCAGTCCGGGCCACTCATCAGATACGCAGTATTTT.

The chain couples TRBV6-2 or TRBV6-3 to TRBJ2-6; D possibly corresponds to TRBD2 (5 bases). The CDR3 spans 15 residues. Deletions cut 6 bases from V and 2 bases from J, with 11 bases between. Germline V gene data show CDR1 as MNHEY and CDR2 as SVGEGT. The CDR3 is CASSDYSAGANVLTF. CDR3 DNA: TGTGCCAGCAGCGACTACAGTGCTGGGGCCAACGTCCTGACTTTC.

The chain uses TRBV7-9 and TRBJ2-1; D is undetermined. V dropped 7 bases and J dropped 0 bases, with 13 bases sitting between them. The V gene's germline CDR1 is SEHNR and CDR2 FQNEAQ (reference sequence). The CDR3 consists of 15 residues. This CDR3 reads CASNPIQSSYNEQFF. As DNA, the CDR3 is TGTGCCAGCAACCCCATACAAAGCTCCTACAATGAGCAGTTCTTC.

This clonotype was observed a handful of times. The rearrangement joins TRBV7-2 to TRBJ2-5; D may be TRBD2 (6 bases). Deletions cut 2 bases from V and 3 bases from J, with 13 bases between. The length of the CDR3 is 15 residues. Germline V gene lookup returns CDR1 SGHTA and CDR2 FQGNSA. The CDR3: CASSLLLGGKETQYF. The DNA for the CDR3 is TGTGCCAGCAGCTTACTTTTAGGCGGGAAAGAGACCCAGTACTTC.

In this sample, this clonotype turned up a few times. The J gene is TRBJ2-7, the V gene TRBV6-2 or TRBV6-3; 9 bases align to TRBD1. This CDR3 region has 14 residues. V lost 6 bases to trimming and J lost 3 bases; unmatched junction nucleotides: 6. Germline CDR1 reads MNHEY; CDR2 reads SVGEGT. CDR3 bases: TGTGCCAGCAGAAAGACAGGGGGAGACTACGAGCAGTACTTC. Translated: CASRKTGGDYEQYF.

The chain is built from TRBV5-1 and TRBJ1-2; maybe TRBD1 (6 bases). Per the germline V gene, CDR1 is SGHRS and CDR2 is YFSETQ. V lost 1 base to trimming and J lost 4 bases, with 14 bases between them. This CDR3 region has 15 residues. Here the CDR3 reads CASSLYLGAFYGYTF. As DNA, the CDR3 is TGCGCCAGCAGCTTGTATTTGGGGGCCTTCTATGGCTACACCTTC. The full variable domain, with the rest looked up from reference TRBV5-1 and TRBJ1-2, is KAGVTQTPRYLIKTRGQQVTLSCSPISGHRSVSWYQQTPGQGLQFLFEYFSETQRNKGNFPGRFSGRQFSNSRSEMNVSTLELGDSALYLCASSLYLGAFYGYTFGSGTRLTVV.

This clonotype came up a few times. This chain uses TRBV10-3 with TRBJ2-1; TRBD2 matches at 8 bases. From germline, CDR1 is ENHRY and CDR2 SYGVKD. CDR3 length equals 16 residues. The ends lost 0 bases at V and 10 bases at J; junction bases unmatched: 11. The CDR3 sequence: CAISESSGGTGGEQFF. The CDR3 DNA sequence: TGTGCCATCAGTGAGTCATCGGGAGGGACCGGGGGAGAGCAGTTCTTC.

A few counts support this clonotype. The chain joins TRBV6-2 or TRBV6-3 to TRBJ2-1; unclear D gene. Trimming cost V 2 bases and J 4 bases, with 12 bases left between them. Germline values: CDR1 MNHEY, CDR2 SVGEGT. CDR3 size: 15 residues. In DNA, the CDR3 is TGTGCCAGCAGTTACAGCGCCGCTATTTACAATGAGCAGTTCTTC. Protein product: CASSYSAAIYNEQFF.

This sequence joins TRBV3-1 and TRBJ1-5; weak D call: TRBD1 (5 bases). V gave up 1 base and J gave up 3 bases, with 10 bases separating them. The germline CDR1 and CDR2 sequences are LGHDT and YNNKEL (reference sequence). CDR3 size: 15 residues. CDR3 region: CASSQGTGANQPQHF. Written as DNA, the CDR3 is TGTGCCAGCAGCCAAGGGACCGGGGCCAATCAGCCCCAGCATTTT.

The chain has TRBV27 and TRBJ2-1, with 7 bases aligning to TRBD2. Germline V lookup: CDR1 MNHEY, CDR2 SMNVEV (reference sequence). CDR3 size: 12 residues. Germline trimming cut 5 bases from V and 9 bases from J; bases unmatched to any gene: 4. The DNA of the CDR3 is TGTGCCAGCAGTCGCGGGACTACTGAGCAGTTCTTC. Translation: CASSRGTTEQFF.

The V gene is TRBV3-1, the J gene TRBJ1-1; the D gene is possibly TRBD1 (5 bases). Germline V gene lookup returns CDR1 LGHDT and CDR2 YNNKEL (reference sequence). This CDR3 comprises 15 residues. The V and J ends lost 2 bases and 1 base respectively, with 11 bases between them. The CDR3 reads CASSQPGRTNTEAFF. Here the CDR3 DNA reads TGTGCCAGCAGCCAACCGGGACGGACGAACACTGAAGCTTTCTTT.

The gene calls are TRBV6-6 and TRBJ1-6; a possible D gene is TRBD1 (5 bases). The CDR3 is 18 residues long. V was clipped by 4 bases and J by 5 bases, with 21 bases between them. Germline CDR1 reads MNHNY; CDR2 reads SVGAGI (reference sequence). This chain's CDR3 is CASSLWKGQKMNNSPLHF. The CDR3 region has the DNA TGTGCCAGCAGTTTGTGGAAGGGGCAAAAAATGAATAATTCACCCCTCCACTTT.

This clonotype was recorded many times. The chain employs TRBV12-3 or TRBV12-4 and TRBJ1-4, with no clear D. V was cut by 5 bases and J by 8 bases, with 6 bases left in between. This CDR3 has 11 residues. CDR3 bases: TGTGCCAGCAGTCGGAGCGAAAAACTGTTTTTT. Protein: CASSRSEKLFF.

This rearrangement joins TRBV5-1 to TRBJ2-7; D possibly corresponds to TRBD1 (5 bases). Germline loops: CDR1 SGHRS, CDR2 YFSETQ. The germline V and J ends were trimmed by 0 bases and 4 bases, with 11 bases remaining between them. The CDR3 totals 14 residues. The CDR3 DNA follows: TGCGCCAGCAGCTTGGGGACACAGGAATACGAGCAGTACTTC. This sequence encodes CASSLGTQEYEQYF. Variable domain in full (rest from reference TRBV5-1 and TRBJ2-7): KAGVTQTPRYLIKTRGQQVTLSCSPISGHRSVSWYQQTPGQGLQFLFEYFSETQRNKGNFPGRFSGRQFSNSRSEMNVSTLELGDSALYLCASSLGTQEYEQYFGPGTRLTVT.

For this clonotype: The junction differs from germline at one of its ends, possibly a read error. The V gene is TRBV20-1, the J gene TRBJ2-2, with D perhaps matching TRBD1 or TRBD2 (5 bases each). CDR1 and CDR2 (germline): DFQATT, SNEGSKA (reference sequence). The CDR3 has 13 amino acids. The chain's CDR3 is CSPRGVGPGELFF. The CDR3 DNA reads as TGCAGTCCTAGGGGAGTAGGGCCCGGGGAGCTGTTTTTT.

This clonotype was observed many times. The V gene is TRBV7-9, the J gene TRBJ1-2, with a possible D match to TRBD1 (6 bases). Looked up from germline, CDR1 is SEHNR and CDR2 is FQNEAQ (reference sequence). Trimming cost V 5 bases and J 4 bases, with 17 bases left between them. CDR3 length equals 15 residues. The CDR3 nucleotides read TGTGCCAGCAGCCCCCGAGGGGGGGCAGGCTATGGCTACACCTTC. It translates to CASSPRGGAGYGYTF.

The chain recombines TRBV5-1 with TRBJ2-7, with D unresolved. The CDR3 runs to 14 residues. Germline CDR1 reads SGHRS; CDR2 reads YFSETQ. The V end was cut by 0 bases, the J end by 2 bases, with 9 bases between. The CDR3 coding sequence is TGCGCCAGCAGCTTGGAGACTGGGACCTACGAGCAGTACTTC. Its protein product is CASSLETGTYEQYF.

This clonotype was detected many times. The genes are TRBV5-1 and TRBJ2-7, with 9 bases fitting TRBD1. The CDR3 totals 15 residues. The V gene end was trimmed by 4 bases and the J gene end by 3 bases; junction bases not matched to a gene: 8. Germline loops: CDR1 SGHRS, CDR2 YFSETQ. In DNA form, the CDR3 reads TGCGCCAGCAGCATGGGACAGGGTCACTTCTACGAGCAGTACTTC. It specifies CASSMGQGHFYEQYF.

This clonotype occurred many times. The chain is built from TRBV12-3 or TRBV12-4 and TRBJ2-3; 8 nucleotides agree with TRBD2. Losses at the gene ends were 6 bases for V and 5 bases for J; bases not matched to a gene: 7. The CDR3 loop spans 14 amino acids. Here the CDR3 DNA reads TGTGCCAGCAGCTCCTCGGGAGGGGTAGATACGCAGTATTTT. Its translation: CASSSSGGVDTQYF.

This clonotype was seen repeatedly, ten times or more. The V and J genes are TRBV6-5 and TRBJ2-2, with 7 bases that match TRBD2. This CDR3 region has 16 residues. Trimming removed 0 bases from V and 2 bases from J; junction bases left unmatched: 3. Germline-derived CDR1 and CDR2 are MNHEY and SVGAGI. The CDR3 DNA follows: TGTGCCAGCAGTTACTCCTCAGCGGGAAACACCGGGGAGCTGTTTTTT. Translation gives CASSYSSAGNTGELFF.

This clonotype occurred many times. V usage is TRBV7-9 and J usage is TRBJ1-4; D unclear. V was shortened by 6 bases and J by 4 bases, with 18 bases between the two germline ends. This CDR3 is 16 amino acids long. CDR1 is SEHNR, CDR2 FQNEAQ, per germline (reference sequence). The DNA of the CDR3 is TGTGCCAGCAGTTTCGTGAGGGCCAGCTTTAATGAAAAACTGTTTTTT. It encodes CASSFVRASFNEKLFF.

This clonotype has ten or more counts. J is TRBJ1-2 and V is TRBV12-3 or TRBV12-4; no clear D gene. This CDR3 is 12 amino acids long. Between the trimmed V and J ends, which lost 4 bases and 2 bases, there was a span of 5 bases. The CDR3 DNA reads TGTGCCAGCAGTTGGCAGAACTATGGCTACACCTTC. Its translation: CASSWQNYGYTF.